Each of the 2 T cell receptor beta chains below was sequenced from the same sample in a study of post-analysis software for immune sequencing data. General study findings and limits: About 5 TRBV segments occurring more often in patients than controls included TRBV5-6, TRBV5-1 and TRBV20-1.

Their antigens remain unidentified. Unique molecular identifiers tagged the TCR beta cDNA libraries. Each CDR3 protein is one row after TCRdb ran MiXCR on the PCR reads. The sample contains roughly 540,000 distinct CDR3 sequences, less than 40% of which appear only once. The sequenced sample was blood. The receptors were sampled from a girl under 18 with multiple sclerosis.

The chain employs TRBV5-1 and TRBJ2-4; perhaps TRBD2 as D (5 bases). Germline V gene data show CDR1 as SGHRS and CDR2 as YFSETQ. The CDR3 runs 14 residues. Trimming removed 4 bases from V and 5 bases from J, with 13 bases in between. CDR3 sequence (DNA): TGCGCCAGCAGCCAAGGACTGCCGGAAAACATTCAGTACTTC. It encodes CASSQGLPENIQYF.

The chain carries TRBV6-1 and TRBJ2-6; no reliable D call. Germline-derived CDR1 and CDR2 are MNHNS and SASEGT. The CDR3 spans 18 residues. V dropped 7 bases and J dropped 0 bases, with 19 bases sitting between them. The DNA of the CDR3 is TGTGCCAGCAAACCCTTAGACACACCTAGCTCTGGGGCCAACGTCCTGACTTTC. Translation gives CASKPLDTPSSGANVLTF.